The 2 T cell receptor beta chains below were found in one sample sequenced in a study of blood T cell repertoires in COVID-19. Here immunoSEQ multiplex PCR was the method, and the copy in TCRdb shows in-frame clones only, minus some. Among around 140,000 clones, roughly 89% were seen once, and the ten largest hold around 8.3%. Material for sequencing was peripheral blood. The source of these receptors is a woman aged 45-65 years with active or convalescent COVID-19.

The rearrangement joins TRBV2 to TRBJ2-3; weak D call: TRBD2 (5 bases). CDR3 length equals 15 residues. The germline gives CDR1 SNHLY, CDR2 FYNNEI. Trimming took off 3 bases at V and 4 bases at J, with 14 bases between the two ends. This CDR3 is CASSDEARVADTQYF. CDR3 coding DNA: TGTGCCAGCAGTGACGAGGCGCGGGTGGCAGATACGCAGTATTTT.

The J gene is TRBJ2-7, the V gene TRBV9, with 7 bases matching TRBD1. In germline, CDR1 is SGDLS, CDR2 YYNGEE. This CDR3 comprises 14 residues. Losses at the gene ends were 4 bases for V and 3 bases for J; bases not matched to a gene: 7. CDR3 sequence (DNA): TGTGCCAGCAGCCCCGGGACAGCCTACTACGAGCAGTACTTC. Protein: CASSPGTAYYEQYF.